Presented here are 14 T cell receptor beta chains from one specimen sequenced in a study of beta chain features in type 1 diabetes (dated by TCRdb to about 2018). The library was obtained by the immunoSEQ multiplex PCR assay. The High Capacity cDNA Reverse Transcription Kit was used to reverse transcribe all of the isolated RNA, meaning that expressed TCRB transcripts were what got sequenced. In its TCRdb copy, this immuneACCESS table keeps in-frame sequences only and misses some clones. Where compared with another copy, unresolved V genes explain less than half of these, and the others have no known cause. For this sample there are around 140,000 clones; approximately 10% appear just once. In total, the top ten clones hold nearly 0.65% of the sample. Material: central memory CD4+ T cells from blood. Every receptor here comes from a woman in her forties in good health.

CDR3 sequence reads: CASRTSGYTGELFF. CDR3 in DNA: TGTGCCAGCCGGACTAGCGGTTACACCGGGGAGCTGTTTTTT. V usage is TRBV11-2 and J usage is TRBJ2-2; TRBD2 matches 10 bases. The V and J ends lost 8 bases and 3 bases, in that order; junction bases with no gene match: 3. The CDR3 is made up of 14 amino acids. Germline CDR1 reads SGHAT; CDR2 reads FQNNGV. The full variable domain, rest sourced from reference TRBV11-2 and TRBJ2-2, is EAGVAQSPRYKIIEKRQSVAFWCNPISGHATLYWYQQILGQGPKLLIQFQNNGVVDDSQLPKDRFSAERLKGVDSTLKIQPAKLEDSAVYLCASRTSGYTGELFFGEGSRLTVL.

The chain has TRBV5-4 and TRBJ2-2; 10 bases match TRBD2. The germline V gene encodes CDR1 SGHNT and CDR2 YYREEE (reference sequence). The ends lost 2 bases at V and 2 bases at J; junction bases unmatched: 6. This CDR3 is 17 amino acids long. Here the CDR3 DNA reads TGTGCCAGCAGCTTTCTTACTAGCGGGGTTAACACCGGGGAGCTGTTTTTT. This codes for CASSFLTSGVNTGELFF. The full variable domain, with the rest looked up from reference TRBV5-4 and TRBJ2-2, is ETGVTQSPTHLIKTRGQQVTLRCSSQSGHNTVSWYQQALGQGPQFIFQYYREEENGRGNFPPRFSGLQFPNYSSELNVNALELDDSALYLCASSFLTSGVNTGELFFGEGSRLTVL.

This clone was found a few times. The CDR3 DNA reads TGCGCCAGCAGCTTGGACGGGTACAGCAATCAGCCCCAGCATTTT. As protein: CASSLDGYSNQPQHF. The chain has TRBV5-1 and TRBJ1-5, with no clear D. Germline V gives CDR1 SGHRS, CDR2 YFSETQ. The CDR3 is made up of 15 amino acids. V lost 0 bases and J lost 1, with 8 bases in between.

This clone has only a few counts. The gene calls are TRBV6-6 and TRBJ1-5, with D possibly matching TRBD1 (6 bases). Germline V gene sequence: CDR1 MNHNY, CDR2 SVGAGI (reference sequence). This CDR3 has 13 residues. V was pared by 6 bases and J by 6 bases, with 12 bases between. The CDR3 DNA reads TGTGCCAGCAGCGGTCAGGGGTTTCAGCCCCAGCATTTT. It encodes CASSGQGFQPQHF.

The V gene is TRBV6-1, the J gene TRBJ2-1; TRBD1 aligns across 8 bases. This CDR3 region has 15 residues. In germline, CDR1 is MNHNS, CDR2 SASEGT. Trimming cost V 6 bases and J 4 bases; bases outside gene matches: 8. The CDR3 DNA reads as TGTGCCAGCAGGCTGGACAGGGCGGTTTACAATGAGCAGTTCTTC. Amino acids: CASRLDRAVYNEQFF.

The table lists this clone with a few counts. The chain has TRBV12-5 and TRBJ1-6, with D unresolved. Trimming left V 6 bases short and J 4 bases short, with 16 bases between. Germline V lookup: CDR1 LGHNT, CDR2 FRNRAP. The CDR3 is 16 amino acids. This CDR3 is CASGSFPGSYNSPLHF. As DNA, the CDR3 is TGTGCTAGTGGCTCCTTCCCGGGTTCGTATAATTCACCCCTCCACTTT.

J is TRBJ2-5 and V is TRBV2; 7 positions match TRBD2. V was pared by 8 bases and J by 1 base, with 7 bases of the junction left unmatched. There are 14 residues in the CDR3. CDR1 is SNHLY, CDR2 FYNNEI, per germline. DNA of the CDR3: TGTGCCAGCGGACCTAGCGGTATCCAAGAGACCCAGTACTTC. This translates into CASGPSGIQETQYF.

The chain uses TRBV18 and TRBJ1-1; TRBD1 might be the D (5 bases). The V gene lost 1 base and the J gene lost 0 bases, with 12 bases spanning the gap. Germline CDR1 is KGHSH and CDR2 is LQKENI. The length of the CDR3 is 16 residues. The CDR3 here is CASSPQGLTLNTEAFF. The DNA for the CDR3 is TGTGCCAGCTCACCACAGGGACTTACCTTGAACACTGAAGCTTTCTTT.

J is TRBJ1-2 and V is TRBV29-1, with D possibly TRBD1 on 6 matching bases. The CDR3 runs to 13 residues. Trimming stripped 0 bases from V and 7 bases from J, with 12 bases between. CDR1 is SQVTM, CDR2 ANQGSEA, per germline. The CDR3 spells CSVEDSGEGGYTF. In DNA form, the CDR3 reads TGCAGCGTTGAAGACTCAGGGGAGGGTGGCTACACCTTC.

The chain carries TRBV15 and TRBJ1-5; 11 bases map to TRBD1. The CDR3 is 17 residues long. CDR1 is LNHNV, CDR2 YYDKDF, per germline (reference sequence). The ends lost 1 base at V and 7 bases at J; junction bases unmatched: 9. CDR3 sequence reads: CATSRGSRTGGGQPQHF. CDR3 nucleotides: TGTGCCACCAGCAGAGGGTCCCGGACAGGGGGCGGGCAGCCCCAGCATTTT.

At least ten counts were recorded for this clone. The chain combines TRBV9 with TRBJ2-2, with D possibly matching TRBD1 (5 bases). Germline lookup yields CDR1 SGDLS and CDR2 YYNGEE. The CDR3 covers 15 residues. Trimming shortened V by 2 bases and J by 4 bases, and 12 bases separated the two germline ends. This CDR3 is CASSVEAGPTGELFF. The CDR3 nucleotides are TGTGCCAGCAGCGTTGAGGCAGGGCCCACCGGGGAGCTGTTTTTT.

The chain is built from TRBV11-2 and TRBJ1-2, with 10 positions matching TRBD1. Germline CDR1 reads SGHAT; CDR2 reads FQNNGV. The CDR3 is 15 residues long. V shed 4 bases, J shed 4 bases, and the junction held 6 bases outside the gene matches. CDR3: CASSSTGTGAYGYTF. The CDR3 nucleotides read TGTGCCAGCAGCTCAACCGGGACAGGGGCCTATGGCTACACCTTC.

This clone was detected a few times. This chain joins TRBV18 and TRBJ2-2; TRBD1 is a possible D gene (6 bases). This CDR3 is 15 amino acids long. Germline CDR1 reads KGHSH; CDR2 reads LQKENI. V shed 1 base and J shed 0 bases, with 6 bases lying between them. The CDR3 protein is CASSPRDTNTGELFF. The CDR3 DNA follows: TGTGCCAGCTCACCACGGGACACGAACACCGGGGAGCTGTTTTTT.

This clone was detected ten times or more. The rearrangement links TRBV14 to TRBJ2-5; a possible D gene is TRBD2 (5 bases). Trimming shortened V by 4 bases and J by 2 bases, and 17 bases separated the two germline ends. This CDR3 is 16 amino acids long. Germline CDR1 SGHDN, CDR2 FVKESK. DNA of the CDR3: TGTGCCAGCAGCCCAGGTCGAGGGCGCGGGCAAGAGACCCAGTACTTC. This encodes CASSPGRGRGQETQYF.